This TCR beta chain was obtained from a study of cytomegalovirus exposure and HLA in healthy donors. The primer mix had 60 Vbeta and 13 Jbeta primers. Sequencing used immunoSEQ multiplex PCR; TCRdb keeps in-frame clones, though not all of them. This sample has about 57,000 clones; roughly 75% occur once, and the top ten carry about 6.8%. Germline V gives CDR1 SGHVS, CDR2 FQNEAQ. V lost 5 bases and J lost 0, with 12 bases in between. This CDR3 contains 15 residues. The V and J genes are TRBV7-8 and TRBJ2-3; tentatively, D is TRBD1 (6 bases). The clonotype comes from a man aged 25-40 years in good health and CMV-seropositive. The sequenced sample was PBMCs. For the CDR3, the DNA is TGTGCCAGCAGCCCCGGACAGTCTAGCACAGATACGCAGTATTTT. It encodes CASSPGQSSTDTQYF. Full variable domain (rest looked up from reference TRBV7-8 and TRBJ2-3): GAGVSQSPRYKVAKRGQDVALRCDPISGHVSLFWYQQALGQGPEFLTYFQNEAQLDKSGLPSDRFFAERPEGSVSTLKIQRTQQEDSAVYLCASSPGQSSTDTQYFGPGTRLTVL.